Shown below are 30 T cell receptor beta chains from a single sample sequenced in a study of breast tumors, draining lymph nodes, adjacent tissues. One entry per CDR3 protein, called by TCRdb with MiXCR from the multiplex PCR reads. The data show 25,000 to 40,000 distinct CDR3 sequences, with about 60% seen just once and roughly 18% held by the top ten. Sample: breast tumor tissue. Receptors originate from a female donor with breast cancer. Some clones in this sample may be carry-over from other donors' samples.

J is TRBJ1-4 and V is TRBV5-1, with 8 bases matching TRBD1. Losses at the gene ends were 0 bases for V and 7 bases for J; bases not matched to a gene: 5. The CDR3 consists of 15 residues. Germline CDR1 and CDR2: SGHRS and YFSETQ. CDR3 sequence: CASSLAGQAGEKLFF. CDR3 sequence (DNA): TGCGCCAGCAGCTTGGCGGGACAGGCGGGTGAAAAACTGTTTTTT.

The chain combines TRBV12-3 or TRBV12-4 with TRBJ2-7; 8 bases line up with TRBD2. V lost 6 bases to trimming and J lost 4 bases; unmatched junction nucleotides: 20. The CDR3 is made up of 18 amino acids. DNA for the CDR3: TGTGCCAGCAGCGGAGATCCCCATGAGCGGGAGTGGGCGTACGAGCAGTACTTC. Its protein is CASSGDPHEREWAYEQYF.

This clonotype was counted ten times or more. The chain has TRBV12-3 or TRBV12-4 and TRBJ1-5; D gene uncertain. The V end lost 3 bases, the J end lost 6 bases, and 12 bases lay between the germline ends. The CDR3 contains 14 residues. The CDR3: CASSLRGRTQPQHF. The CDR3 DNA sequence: TGTGCCAGCAGTTTGCGGGGTCGGACTCAGCCCCAGCATTTT.

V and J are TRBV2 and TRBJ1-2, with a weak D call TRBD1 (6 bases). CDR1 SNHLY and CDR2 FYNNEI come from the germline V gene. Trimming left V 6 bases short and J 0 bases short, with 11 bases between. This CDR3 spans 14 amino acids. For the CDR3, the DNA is TGTGCCAGCAGAACAGGGAACTCTAACTATGGCTACACCTTC. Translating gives CASRTGNSNYGYTF.

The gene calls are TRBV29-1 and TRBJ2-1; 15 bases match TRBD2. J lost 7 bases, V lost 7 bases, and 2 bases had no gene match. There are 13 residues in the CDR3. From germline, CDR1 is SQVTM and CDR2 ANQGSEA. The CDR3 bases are TGCAGCGGGGGGACTAGCGGGAGGAATGAGCAGTTCTTC. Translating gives CSGGTSGRNEQFF.

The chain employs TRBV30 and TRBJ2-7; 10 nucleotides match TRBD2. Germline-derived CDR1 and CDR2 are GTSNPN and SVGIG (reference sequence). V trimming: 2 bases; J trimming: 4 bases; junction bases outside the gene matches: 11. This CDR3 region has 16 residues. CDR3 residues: CAWSPHLSSGSYEQYF. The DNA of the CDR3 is TGTGCCTGGAGTCCCCATCTCTCTAGCGGGAGTTACGAGCAGTACTTC. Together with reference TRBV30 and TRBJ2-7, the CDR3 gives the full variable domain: SQTIHQWPATLVQPVGSPLSLECTVEGTSNPNLYWYRQAAGRGLQLLFYSVGIGQISSEVPQNLSASRPQDRQFILSSKKLLLSDSGFYLCAWSPHLSSGSYEQYFGPGTRLTVT.

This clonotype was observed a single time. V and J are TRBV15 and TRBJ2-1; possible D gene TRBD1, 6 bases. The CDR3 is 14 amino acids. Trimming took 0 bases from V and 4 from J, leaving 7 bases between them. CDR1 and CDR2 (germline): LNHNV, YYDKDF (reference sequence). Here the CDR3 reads CATSRDRGYNEQFF. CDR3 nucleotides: TGTGCCACCAGCAGAGACAGGGGATACAATGAGCAGTTCTTC.

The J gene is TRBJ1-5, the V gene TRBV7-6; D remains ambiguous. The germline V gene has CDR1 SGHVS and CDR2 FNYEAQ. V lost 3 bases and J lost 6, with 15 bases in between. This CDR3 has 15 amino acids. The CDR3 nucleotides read TGTGCCAGCAGCTTTAATGCGGAGGCCGGTCAGCCCCAGCATTTT. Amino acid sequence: CASSFNAEAGQPQHF.

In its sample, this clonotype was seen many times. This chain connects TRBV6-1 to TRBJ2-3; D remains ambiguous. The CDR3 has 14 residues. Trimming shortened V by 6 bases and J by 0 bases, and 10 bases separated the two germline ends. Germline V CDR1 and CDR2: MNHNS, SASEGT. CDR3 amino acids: CASRSSESTDTQYF. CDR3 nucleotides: TGTGCCAGCAGGTCCAGCGAGAGCACAGATACGCAGTATTTT.

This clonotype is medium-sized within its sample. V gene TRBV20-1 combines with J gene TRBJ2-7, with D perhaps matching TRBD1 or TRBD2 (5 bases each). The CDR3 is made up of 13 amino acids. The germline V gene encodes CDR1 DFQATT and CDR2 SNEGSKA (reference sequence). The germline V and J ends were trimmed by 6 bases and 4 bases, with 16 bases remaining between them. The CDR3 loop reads CSAAWGKGYEQYF. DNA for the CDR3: TGCAGTGCCGCCTGGGGGAAAGGATACGAGCAGTACTTC.

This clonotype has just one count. CDR3 bases: TGTGCCACCAGTGAACCCGGGACTAGCGGCGCGAACACCGGGGAGCTGTTTTTT. Its protein product is CATSEPGTSGANTGELFF. The gene calls are TRBV24-1 and TRBJ2-2, with 11 bases lining up with TRBD2. J lost 0 bases, V lost 4 bases, and 6 bases had no gene match. CDR3 length: 18 amino acids. Per germline, CDR1 KGHDR and CDR2 SFDVKD.

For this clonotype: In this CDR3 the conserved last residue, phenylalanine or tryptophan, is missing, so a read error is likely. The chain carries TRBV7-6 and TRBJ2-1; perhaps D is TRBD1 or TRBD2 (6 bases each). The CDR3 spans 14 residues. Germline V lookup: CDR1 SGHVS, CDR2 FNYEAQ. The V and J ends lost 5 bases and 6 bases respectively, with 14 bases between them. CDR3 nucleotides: TGTGCCAGCAGCATCCAAGGGGGGCCCAATGAGCAGTTCCTC. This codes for CASSIQGGPNEQFL.

CDR3 coding DNA: TGTGCCAGCAGCGGGGGACAGGGAGGTCACAATGAGCAGTTCTTC. This codes for CASSGGQGGHNEQFF. The chain combines TRBV5-5 with TRBJ2-7; 9 bases align to TRBD1. The DNA end is more similar to TRBJ2-1, so the J call may be wrong. The CDR3 totals 15 residues. Germline CDR1 reads SGHKS; CDR2 reads YYEKEE (reference sequence).

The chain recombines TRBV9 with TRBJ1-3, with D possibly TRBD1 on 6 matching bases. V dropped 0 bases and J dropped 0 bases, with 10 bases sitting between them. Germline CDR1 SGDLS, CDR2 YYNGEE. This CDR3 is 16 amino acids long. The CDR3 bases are TGTGCCAGCAGCGTAGAGACAGGCCACTCTGGAAACACCATATATTTT. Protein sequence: CASSVETGHSGNTIYF.

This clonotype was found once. DNA for the CDR3: TGCAGCGTTGAATTTGTGGACAGGGGAAGTGAAAAACTGTTTTTT. Amino acids: CSVEFVDRGSEKLFF. The chain couples TRBV29-1 to TRBJ1-4; 9 bases match TRBD1. V was pared by 2 bases and J by 7 bases, with 8 bases of the junction left unmatched. The CDR3 loop spans 15 amino acids. From germline, CDR1 is SQVTM and CDR2 ANQGSEA.

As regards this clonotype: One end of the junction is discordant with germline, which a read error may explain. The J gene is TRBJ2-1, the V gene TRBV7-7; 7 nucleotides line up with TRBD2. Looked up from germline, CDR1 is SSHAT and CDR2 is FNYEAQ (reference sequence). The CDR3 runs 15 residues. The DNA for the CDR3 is TGTGCTAGCAGCTCCGGGGCGGGGGTCTACAATGAGCAGTTCTTC. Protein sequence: CASSSGAGVYNEQFF.

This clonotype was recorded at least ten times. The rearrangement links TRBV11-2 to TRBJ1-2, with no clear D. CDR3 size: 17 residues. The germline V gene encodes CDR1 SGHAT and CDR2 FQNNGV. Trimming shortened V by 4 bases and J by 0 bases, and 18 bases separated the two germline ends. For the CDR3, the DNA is TGTGCCAGCAGCTCCTTTTTGGGCCAACGGGCTAACTATGGCTACACCTTC. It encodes CASSSFLGQRANYGYTF.

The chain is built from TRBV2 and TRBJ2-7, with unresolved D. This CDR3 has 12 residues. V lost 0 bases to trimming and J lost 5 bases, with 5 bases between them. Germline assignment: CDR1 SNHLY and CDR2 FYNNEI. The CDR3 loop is CASSEAAHEQYF. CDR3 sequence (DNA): TGTGCCAGCAGTGAAGCTGCGCACGAGCAGTACTTC. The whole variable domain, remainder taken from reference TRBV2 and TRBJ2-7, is EPEVTQTPSHQVTQMGQEVILRCVPISNHLYFYWYRQILGQKVEFLVSFYNNEISEKSEIFDDQFSVERPDGSNFTLKIRSTKLEDSAMYFCASSEAAHEQYFGPGTRLTVT.

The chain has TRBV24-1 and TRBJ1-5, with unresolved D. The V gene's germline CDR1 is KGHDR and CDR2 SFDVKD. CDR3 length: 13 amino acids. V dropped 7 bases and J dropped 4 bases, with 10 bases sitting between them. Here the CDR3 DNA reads TGTGCCACCAGCGACTCCATGAATCAGCCCCAGCATTTT. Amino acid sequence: CATSDSMNQPQHF.

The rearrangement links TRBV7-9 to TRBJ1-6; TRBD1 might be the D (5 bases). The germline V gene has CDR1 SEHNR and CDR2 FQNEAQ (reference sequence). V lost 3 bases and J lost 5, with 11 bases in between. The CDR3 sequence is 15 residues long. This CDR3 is CASSFFQGDNSPLHF. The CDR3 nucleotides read TGTGCCAGCAGCTTCTTCCAGGGAGATAATTCACCCCTCCACTTT.

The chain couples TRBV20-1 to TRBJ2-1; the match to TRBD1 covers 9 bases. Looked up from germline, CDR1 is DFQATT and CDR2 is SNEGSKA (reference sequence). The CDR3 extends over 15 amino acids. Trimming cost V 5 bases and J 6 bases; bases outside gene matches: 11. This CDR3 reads CSAGQGPRSLNEQFF. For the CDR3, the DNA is TGCAGTGCTGGACAGGGGCCCCGTAGCCTCAATGAGCAGTTCTTC.

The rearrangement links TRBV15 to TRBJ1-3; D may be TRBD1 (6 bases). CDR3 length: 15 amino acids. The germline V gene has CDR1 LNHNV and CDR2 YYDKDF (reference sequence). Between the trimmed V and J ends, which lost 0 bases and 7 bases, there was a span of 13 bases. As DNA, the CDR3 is TGTGCCACCAGCAGAGATACAGGGTTCGGGAACACCATATATTTT. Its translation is CATSRDTGFGNTIYF.

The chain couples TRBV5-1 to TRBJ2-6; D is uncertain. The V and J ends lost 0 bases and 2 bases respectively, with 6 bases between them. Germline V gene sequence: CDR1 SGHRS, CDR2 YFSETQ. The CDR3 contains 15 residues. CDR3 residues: CASSLGGAGANVLTF. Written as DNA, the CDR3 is TGCGCCAGCAGCTTGGGAGGTGCTGGGGCCAACGTCCTGACTTTC. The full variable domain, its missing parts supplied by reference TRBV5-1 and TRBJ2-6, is KAGVTQTPRYLIKTRGQQVTLSCSPISGHRSVSWYQQTPGQGLQFLFEYFSETQRNKGNFPGRFSGRQFSNSRSEMNVSTLELGDSALYLCASSLGGAGANVLTFGAGSRLTVL.

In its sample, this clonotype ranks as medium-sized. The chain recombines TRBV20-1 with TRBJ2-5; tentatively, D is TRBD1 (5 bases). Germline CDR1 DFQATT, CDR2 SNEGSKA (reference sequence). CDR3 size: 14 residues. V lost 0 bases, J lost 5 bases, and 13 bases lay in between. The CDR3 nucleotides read TGCAGTGCTAGAGATCTTAGGGGTGCGGAGACCCAGTACTTC. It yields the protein CSARDLRGAETQYF.

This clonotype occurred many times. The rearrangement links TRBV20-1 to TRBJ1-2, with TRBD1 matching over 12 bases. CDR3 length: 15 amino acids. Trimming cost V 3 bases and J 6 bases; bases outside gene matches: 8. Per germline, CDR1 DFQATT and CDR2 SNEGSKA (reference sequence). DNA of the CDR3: TGCAGTGCTAGTGGGGCGGGACAGGGGGCGCATGGCTACACCTTC. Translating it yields CSASGAGQGAHGYTF.

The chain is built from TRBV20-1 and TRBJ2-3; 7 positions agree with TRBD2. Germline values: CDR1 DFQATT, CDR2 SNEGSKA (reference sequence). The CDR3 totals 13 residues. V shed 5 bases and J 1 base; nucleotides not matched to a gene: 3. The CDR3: CSAWGGGTDTQYF. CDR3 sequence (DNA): TGCAGTGCTTGGGGGGGGGGCACAGATACGCAGTATTTT.

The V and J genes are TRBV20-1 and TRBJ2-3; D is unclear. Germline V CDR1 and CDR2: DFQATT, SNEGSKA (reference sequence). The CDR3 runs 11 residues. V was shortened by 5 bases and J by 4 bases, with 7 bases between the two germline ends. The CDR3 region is CSAPEPDTQYF. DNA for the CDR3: TGCAGTGCTCCCGAGCCAGATACGCAGTATTTT.

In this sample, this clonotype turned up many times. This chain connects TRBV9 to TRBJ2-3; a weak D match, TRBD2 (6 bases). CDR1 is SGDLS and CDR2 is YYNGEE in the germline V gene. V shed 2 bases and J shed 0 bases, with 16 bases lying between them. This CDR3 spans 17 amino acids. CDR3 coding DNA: TGTGCCAGCAGCGTCCTAGGCGGGGTCCCTAGCACAGATACGCAGTATTTT. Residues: CASSVLGGVPSTDTQYF.

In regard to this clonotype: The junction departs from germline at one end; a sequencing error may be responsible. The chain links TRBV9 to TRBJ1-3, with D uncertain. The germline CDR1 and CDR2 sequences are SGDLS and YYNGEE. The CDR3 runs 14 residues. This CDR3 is CASSVGAAGNTISF. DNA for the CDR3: TGTGCCAGCAGCGTAGGGGCAGCTGGAAACACCATATCTTTT.

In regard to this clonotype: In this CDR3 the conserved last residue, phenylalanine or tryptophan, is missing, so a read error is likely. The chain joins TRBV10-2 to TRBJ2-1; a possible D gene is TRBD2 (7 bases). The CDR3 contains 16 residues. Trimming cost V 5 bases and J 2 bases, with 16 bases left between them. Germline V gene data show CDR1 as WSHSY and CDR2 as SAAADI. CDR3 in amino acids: CASSKGGGGTYNEQFL. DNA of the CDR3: TGCGCCAGCAGTAAAGGGGGGGGAGGGACCTACAATGAGCAGTTCCTC.